This T cell receptor beta chain comes out of a study of shared clonotypes between healthy human individuals. Overall study results and limits: Blood was the only sampled material, and tissue repertoires likely differ.

With 1 base clipped from V and 4 bases from J, the junction kept 10 bases outside the gene matches. This CDR3 is built from 17 residues. Germline V gives CDR1 LGHNA, CDR2 YSLEER. Ten immunoSEQ deep assay plates were used to sequence the DNA of unsorted PBMCs. Profiling relied on immunoSEQ multiplex PCR, and the TCRdb table lists in-frame clones only, not all of them. The sample holds 470,000 or so clones, around four fifths seen once. Details on this clone: Its antigen is currently unknown.

What was sequenced was PBMCs. This rearrangement joins TRBV4-3 to TRBJ2-1, with TRBD2 matching 7 bases. The TCR comes from a woman aged 40 to 50 in good health. Some clones in this sample may be carry-over from other donors' samples. CDR3 in amino acids: CASSQALRTRTYNEQFF. CDR3 in DNA: TGCGCCAGCAGCCAAGCCTTGCGGACTAGGACTTACAATGAGCAGTTCTTC.